The 19 T cell receptor beta chains reported below all come from one sample, sequenced in a study of chemoradiotherapy in HPV16-positive cancers. Sequencing was performed with immunoSEQ multiplex PCR; in TCRdb, only in-frame clones are kept and a portion is missing. This repertoire shows 7,000 to 9,500 clones, approximately 84% found once; its top ten account for 3.1%. The specimen was tumor tissue, collected from a patient who underwent chemoradiotherapy. These TCRs come from a human donor with HPV-associated anogenital cancer.

In this sample, this clone turned up once. The chain employs TRBV7-2 and TRBJ1-2, with D uncertain. CDR3 length: 11 amino acids. Deletions cut 1 base from V and 3 bases from J, with 0 bases between. The germline CDR1 and CDR2 sequences are SGHTA and FQGNSA. The CDR3 spells CASSLDYGYTF. CDR3 DNA sequence: TGTGCCAGCAGCTTAGACTATGGCTACACCTTC.

The count of this clone is one. J is TRBJ1-1 and V is TRBV4-1; D is unclear. CDR1 and CDR2 (germline): MGHRA, YSYEKL. The V end was cut by 7 bases, the J end by 3 bases, with 18 bases between. The CDR3 sequence is 15 residues long. The CDR3 sequence: CASTPPAGVHTEAFF. CDR3 sequence (DNA): TGCGCCAGCACCCCCCCCGCCGGGGTGCACACTGAAGCTTTCTTT.

V gene TRBV11-3 combines with J gene TRBJ1-1; D is undetermined. The CDR3 is 13 residues long. Germline CDR1 reads SGHNT; CDR2 reads YENEEA. V shed 1 base and J shed 4 bases, with 7 bases lying between them. The CDR3 reads CASSLVEGTEAFF. CDR3 in DNA: TGTGCCAGCAGCTTAGTTGAAGGCACTGAAGCTTTCTTT. Full variable domain (outside the CDR3, taken from reference TRBV11-3 and TRBJ1-1): EAGVVQSPRYKIIEKKQPVAFWCNPISGHNTLYWYLQNLGQGPELLIRYENEEAVDDSQLPKDRFSAERLKGVDSTLKIQPAELGDSAVYLCASSLVEGTEAFFGQGTRLTVV.

The rearrangement uses TRBV5-1 and TRBJ1-2; 10 bases agree with TRBD1. V shed 2 bases and J 5 bases; nucleotides not matched to a gene: 6. The V gene's germline CDR1 is SGHRS and CDR2 YFSETQ. The CDR3 runs 15 residues. CDR3 region: CASSFAPGQGYGYTF. CDR3 nucleotides: TGCGCCAGCAGCTTCGCCCCGGGACAGGGGTATGGCTACACCTTC.

The V call is TRBV7-8, the J call TRBJ2-5; D is undetermined. Germline CDR1 is SGHVS and CDR2 is FQNEAQ. CDR3 size: 15 residues. Trimming took off 2 bases at V and 4 bases at J, with 14 bases between the two ends. The CDR3 reads CASSLWSLRAETQYF. The CDR3 nucleotides are TGTGCCAGCAGCTTATGGTCTCTTCGGGCAGAGACCCAGTACTTC. The complete variable domain, with remaining parts taken from reference TRBV7-8 and TRBJ2-5, reads GAGVSQSPRYKVAKRGQDVALRCDPISGHVSLFWYQQALGQGPEFLTYFQNEAQLDKSGLPSDRFFAERPEGSVSTLKIQRTQQEDSAVYLCASSLWSLRAETQYFGPGTRLLVL.

The chain couples TRBV25-1 to TRBJ1-4; no firm D call. The length of the CDR3 is 14 residues. Trimming cost V 3 bases and J 0 bases, with 5 bases left between them. CDR1 and CDR2 from the germline V gene are MGHDK and SYGVNS. The CDR3 DNA follows: TGTGCCAGCAGTGATGCTGCAACTAATGAAAAACTGTTTTTT. It yields the protein CASSDAATNEKLFF.

This clone was detected only once. V gene TRBV11-2 combines with J gene TRBJ2-1; maybe TRBD1 (6 bases). Germline V gene data show CDR1 as SGHAT and CDR2 as FQNNGV. The length of the CDR3 is 12 residues. Trimming left V 2 bases short and J 7 bases short, with 6 bases between. CDR3 amino acids: CASSLQGNEQFF. The CDR3 DNA reads TGTGCCAGCAGCTTACAGGGGAATGAGCAGTTCTTC.

The sample holds a few counts of this clone. This chain connects TRBV5-6 to TRBJ2-5; no reliable D call. Germline CDR1 is SGHDT and CDR2 is YYEEEE. The CDR3 consists of 11 residues. V shed 0 bases and J shed 5 bases, with 2 bases lying between them. The DNA for the CDR3 is TGTGCCAGCAGCTTGGATGAGACCCAGTACTTC. Its translation is CASSLDETQYF.

This clone was found a few times. The genes are TRBV14 and TRBJ2-3, with unresolved D. The CDR3 covers 13 residues. V was shortened by 1 base and J by 4 bases, with 6 bases between the two germline ends. Germline V CDR1 and CDR2: SGHDN, FVKESK. The CDR3 region is CASSQGAADTQYF. CDR3 coding DNA: TGTGCCAGCAGCCAAGGCGCGGCAGATACGCAGTATTTT.

The J gene is TRBJ1-2, the V gene TRBV6-5; the D is unclear. CDR1 is MNHEY and CDR2 is SVGAGI in the germline V gene. There are 13 residues in the CDR3. Trimming shortened V by 0 bases and J by 7 bases, and 9 bases separated the two germline ends. This CDR3 reads CASSYSQVAGYTF. CDR3 DNA sequence: TGTGCCAGCAGTTACTCCCAGGTAGCTGGCTACACCTTC.

The chain carries TRBV25-1 and TRBJ2-1, with TRBD2 matching 8 bases. V lost 1 base and J lost 3; bases outside the gene matches: 8. The CDR3 covers 17 residues. From germline, CDR1 is MGHDK and CDR2 SYGVNS. CDR3 residues: CASSESRRGAHYNEQFF. The DNA of the CDR3 is TGTGCCAGCAGTGAATCTAGGCGGGGGGCACACTACAATGAGCAGTTCTTC. The whole variable domain, filled in from reference TRBV25-1 and TRBJ2-1, reads EADIYQTPRYLVIGTGKKITLECSQTMGHDKMYWYQQDPGMELHLIHYSYGVNSTEKGDLSSESTVSRIRTEHFPLTLESARPSHTSQYLCASSESRRGAHYNEQFFGPGTRLTVL.

The chain has TRBV6-1 and TRBJ2-5, with a possible D match to TRBD2 (6 bases). The CDR3 contains 15 residues. The V end lost 3 bases, the J end lost 4 bases, and 15 bases lay between the germline ends. The germline CDR1 and CDR2 sequences are MNHNS and SASEGT. DNA for the CDR3: TGTGCCAGCAGTGATTCCCCGGGGGTTGGAGAGACCCAGTACTTC. Amino acids: CASSDSPGVGETQYF.

V is TRBV14 and J is TRBJ1-1; D possibly corresponds to TRBD1 (5 bases). The germline V and J ends were trimmed by 8 bases and 5 bases, with 15 bases remaining between them. CDR3 length equals 13 residues. Germline CDR1 SGHDN, CDR2 FVKESK. This CDR3 reads CASHLTQGTEAFF. The CDR3 DNA sequence: TGTGCCAGCCACCTAACTCAGGGAACTGAAGCTTTCTTT.

The rearrangement links TRBV6-5 to TRBJ2-6; possible D gene TRBD1, 5 bases. The V end lost 8 bases, the J end lost 1 base, and 12 bases lay between the germline ends. The germline CDR1 and CDR2 sequences are MNHEY and SVGAGI. The CDR3 loop spans 15 amino acids. The CDR3 loop reads CASCRDRSGANVLTF. Here the CDR3 DNA reads TGTGCCAGCTGCCGCGACAGATCTGGGGCCAACGTCCTGACTTTC.

This sequence joins TRBV18 and TRBJ2-2; the match to TRBD2 covers 7 bases. Germline CDR1 and CDR2: KGHSH and LQKENI. The CDR3 has 21 residues. Unmatched junction bases numbered 20, after V lost 3 bases and J lost 1 base. The CDR3 DNA follows: TGTGCCAGCTCACCTCTTCTTCGGGCGGGAGAGCCTCTCAGGAACACCGGGGAGCTGTTTTTT. As protein: CASSPLLRAGEPLRNTGELFF. Supplemented by reference TRBV18 and TRBJ2-2, the full variable domain reads NAGVMQNPRHLVRRRGQEARLRCSPMKGHSHVYWYRQLPEEGLKFMVYLQKENIIDESGMPKERFSAEFPKEGPSILRIQQVVRGDSAAYFCASSPLLRAGEPLRNTGELFFGEGSRLTVL.

As DNA, the CDR3 is TGTGCCAGCAGTCGGGACAAGACTCCGTACTTC. It yields the protein CASSRDKTPYF. The chain carries TRBV28 and TRBJ2-7; possibly TRBD1 for D (6 bases). The CDR3 is 11 residues long. V lost 5 bases and J lost 12, with 14 bases in between. Germline CDR1 is MDHEN and CDR2 is SYDVKM.

The chain joins TRBV30 to TRBJ2-5, with D possibly matching TRBD2 (6 bases). Judging by the DNA end, TRBJ2-7 fits better; the J call may be wrong. CDR3 length: 13 amino acids. CDR1 and CDR2 from the germline V gene are GTSNPN and SVGIG (reference sequence). Here the CDR3 DNA reads TGTGCCTGGAGTTACACGGGAGTAGACGAGCAGTACTTC. This translates into CAWSYTGVDEQYF.

The V and J genes are TRBV9 and TRBJ1-4, with 10 nucleotides matching TRBD1. The J segment lost 5 bases and the V segment lost 4 bases, leaving 5 bases of the junction unmatched. Germline CDR1 reads SGDLS; CDR2 reads YYNGEE. The CDR3 loop spans 15 amino acids. This CDR3 reads CASSLDRGRNEKLFF. Written as DNA, the CDR3 is TGTGCCAGCAGCCTCGACAGGGGGCGGAATGAAAAACTGTTTTTT.

On this clone itself: At the DNA level, this CDR3 is encoded by other sequences in the same sample as well. This chain uses TRBV14 with TRBJ2-7; D is unclear. The CDR3 runs to 13 residues. Germline V lookup: CDR1 SGHDN, CDR2 FVKESK. V was clipped by 1 base and J by 6 bases, with 10 bases between them. Written as DNA, the CDR3 is TGTGCCAGCAGCCAAGTTCGGGTGGCCGAGCAGTACTTC. It yields the protein CASSQVRVAEQYF.